The 22 T cell receptor beta chains presented below share a single source sample, sequenced in a study of cytomegalovirus exposure and HLA in healthy donors. Amplification used 60 Vbeta primers and 13 Jbeta primers. Measured with immunoSEQ multiplex PCR; TCRdb has only the in-frame clones, and not every one. The repertoire shows roughly 55,000 clones; the top ten hold roughly 9%. The sequencing input was PBMCs. The source is a man aged 45-60 years in good health and CMV-seropositive.

V is TRBV11-2 and J is TRBJ2-7, with D possibly TRBD1 on 6 matching bases. Germline V lookup: CDR1 SGHAT, CDR2 FQNNGV. Trimming shortened V by 0 bases and J by 6 bases, and 9 bases separated the two germline ends. This CDR3 is 13 amino acids long. CDR3: CASSLDFRGEQYF. CDR3 sequence (DNA): TGTGCCAGCAGCTTAGATTTCAGGGGCGAGCAGTACTTC.

The V gene is TRBV27, the J gene TRBJ2-1, with 9 bases fitting TRBD1. There are 18 residues in the CDR3. The germline CDR1 and CDR2 sequences are MNHEY and SMNVEV (reference sequence). Germline trimming cut 3 bases from V and 1 base from J; bases unmatched to any gene: 10. This CDR3 is CASSFKPPTGGSYNEQFF. CDR3 nucleotide sequence: TGTGCCAGCAGTTTTAAACCGCCGACAGGGGGATCCTACAATGAGCAGTTCTTC.

V usage is TRBV7-8 and J usage is TRBJ2-7; TRBD1 agrees at 10 bases. Per germline, CDR1 SGHVS and CDR2 FQNEAQ. The J segment lost 6 bases and the V segment lost 5 bases, leaving 10 bases of the junction unmatched. The CDR3 extends over 15 amino acids. The chain's CDR3 is CASSHRTGGPLEQYF. DNA for the CDR3: TGTGCCAGCAGCCACCGGACAGGGGGACCTCTCGAGCAGTACTTC. Full variable domain (remainder filled in from reference TRBV7-8 and TRBJ2-7): GAGVSQSPRYKVAKRGQDVALRCDPISGHVSLFWYQQALGQGPEFLTYFQNEAQLDKSGLPSDRFFAERPEGSVSTLKIQRTQQEDSAVYLCASSHRTGGPLEQYFGPGTRLTVT.

V usage is TRBV25-1 and J usage is TRBJ1-2; 10 bases are shared with TRBD1. The ends lost 7 bases at V and 6 bases at J; junction bases unmatched: 8. This CDR3 is 14 amino acids long. The V gene's germline CDR1 is MGHDK and CDR2 SYGVNS. Written as DNA, the CDR3 is TGTGCCAGCACCAGCCTCGGACAGGGGGATGGCTACACCTTC. Its protein is CASTSLGQGDGYTF.

As for this clone: The junction departs from the called germline gene at one end, perhaps through a read error. The V gene is TRBV5-1, the J gene TRBJ1-3, with D unresolved. Germline V gene lookup returns CDR1 SGHRS and CDR2 YFSETQ. The CDR3 runs 18 residues. Here the CDR3 DNA reads TGCGCCAGCAGCTTGGCCGGTCGGGGATTGACTCCTGGGAACACCATATATTTT. Translation gives CASSLAGRGLTPGNTIYF.

Comment on this clone: The sample has other DNA sequences that encode this CDR3 too. V gene TRBV15 combines with J gene TRBJ1-2; D gene uncertain. V dropped 0 bases and J dropped 1 base, with 3 bases sitting between them. The CDR3 extends over 13 amino acids. CDR1 is LNHNV, CDR2 YYDKDF, per germline (reference sequence). The CDR3 bases are TGTGCCACCAGCAGAGACAGTAACTATGGCTACACCTTC. This gives the protein CATSRDSNYGYTF.

CDR3 coding DNA: TGCGCCAGCAGCCACCCAACTAGCGGGGGGGCCAAAAACATTCAGTACTTC. Encoded protein: CASSHPTSGGAKNIQYF. V gene TRBV4-1 combines with J gene TRBJ2-4; 12 nucleotides agree with TRBD2. Germline trimming cut 3 bases from V and 1 base from J; bases unmatched to any gene: 4. The length of the CDR3 is 17 residues. CDR1 and CDR2 (germline): MGHRA, YSYEKL.

This chain connects TRBV9 to TRBJ2-7, with a weak D call TRBD2 (8 bases). The germline V gene has CDR1 SGDLS and CDR2 YYNGEE. Trimming shortened V by 4 bases and J by 4 bases, and 18 bases separated the two germline ends. The CDR3 runs to 15 residues. The CDR3 DNA reads TGTGCCAGCAGCCCAGGGGGACTAGTAGGATACGAGCAGTACTTC. Its translation is CASSPGGLVGYEQYF.

The chain is built from TRBV7-9 and TRBJ2-7; 13 bases align to TRBD2. Trimming removed 5 bases from V and 7 bases from J; junction bases left unmatched: 8. This CDR3 has 15 amino acids. Germline-derived CDR1 and CDR2 are SEHNR and FQNEAQ (reference sequence). In DNA, the CDR3 is TGTGCCAGCAGCCTCGGACTAGCGGGAGAAGGGGAGCAGTACTTC. It yields the protein CASSLGLAGEGEQYF.

This chain links TRBV7-9 with TRBJ2-7; 9 bases line up with TRBD1. The germline V gene has CDR1 SEHNR and CDR2 FQNEAQ (reference sequence). The length of the CDR3 is 14 residues. The V segment lost 1 base and the J segment 6 bases; nucleotides outside the gene matches: 4. CDR3 protein: CASSLGQGGSEQYF. CDR3 coding DNA: TGTGCCAGCAGCTTAGGACAGGGGGGATCCGAGCAGTACTTC.

The chain combines TRBV6-5 with TRBJ2-7, with D possibly matching TRBD1 (6 bases). The CDR3 contains 14 residues. V shed 2 bases and J shed 6 bases, with 14 bases lying between them. CDR1 is MNHEY, CDR2 SVGAGI, per germline. CDR3 coding DNA: TGTGCCAGCAGTTACACCGAGACAGGACCCGAGCAGTACTTC. Its protein product is CASSYTETGPEQYF.

The gene calls are TRBV6-5 and TRBJ1-5; D might be TRBD1 (5 bases). This CDR3 region has 15 residues. V was trimmed by 5 bases and J by 7 bases, leaving 18 bases between them. CDR1 is MNHEY, CDR2 SVGAGI, per germline. The CDR3 nucleotides read TGTGCCAGCAGTCCCTCCGCGGGGTGGGGGCAGCCCCAGCATTTT. Translating gives CASSPSAGWGQPQHF.

In nucleotides, the CDR3 is TGTGCCAGTAGTATAACCAGAACCAACACCGGGGAGCTGTTTTTT. It is translated as CASSITRTNTGELFF. The chain recombines TRBV19 with TRBJ2-2; D is ambiguous. The germline V and J ends were trimmed by 2 bases and 2 bases, with 9 bases remaining between them. Per germline, CDR1 LNHDA and CDR2 SQIVND (reference sequence). The CDR3 runs 15 residues.

The chain combines TRBV29-1 with TRBJ2-7; no clear D gene. CDR1 SQVTM and CDR2 ANQGSEA come from the germline V gene. This CDR3 has 13 residues. V was cut by 6 bases and J by 2 bases, with 14 bases left in between. CDR3 nucleotides: TGCAGCGTACTCACATCAAGCGCCTACGAGCAGTACTTC. The encoded protein is CSVLTSSAYEQYF.

V and J are TRBV30 and TRBJ2-5; 7 bases align to TRBD1. The V segment lost 4 bases and the J segment 4 bases; nucleotides outside the gene matches: 3. The CDR3 covers 12 residues. Germline CDR1 GTSNPN, CDR2 SVGIG (reference sequence). The CDR3 loop is CAWNRDRETQYF. The CDR3 nucleotides read TGTGCCTGGAACAGGGACAGAGAGACCCAGTACTTC.

This sequence joins TRBV29-1 and TRBJ2-7; 8 nucleotides agree with TRBD2. This CDR3 is built from 15 residues. V lost 2 bases and J lost 3; bases outside the gene matches: 9. Germline CDR1 and CDR2: SQVTM and ANQGSEA. The CDR3 nucleotides read TGCAGCGTTGAAATAGGGGGGGGACTAGACTACGAGCAGTACTTC. Its protein is CSVEIGGGLDYEQYF.

The chain has TRBV11-2 and TRBJ2-7, with D possibly matching TRBD1 (7 bases). V was shortened by 5 bases and J by 0 bases, with 14 bases between the two germline ends. Germline V lookup: CDR1 SGHAT, CDR2 FQNNGV. The CDR3 consists of 15 residues. The CDR3 DNA sequence: TGTGCCAGCAGCCCAGGAGGGGGCCCCTCCTACGAGCAGTACTTC. It yields the protein CASSPGGGPSYEQYF.

Turning to this clone: Other DNA variants within this sample encode the same CDR3. This chain joins TRBV5-4 and TRBJ1-1; D uncertain. In germline, CDR1 is SGHNT, CDR2 YYREEE (reference sequence). The V end lost 4 bases, the J end lost 4 bases, and 11 bases lay between the germline ends. The CDR3 totals 13 residues. The CDR3 DNA follows: TGTGCCAGCAGCCCCGGACTGGGCACTGAAGCTTTCTTT. Protein product: CASSPGLGTEAFF.

This chain uses TRBV4-2 with TRBJ2-5; 9 nucleotides line up with TRBD2. V trimming: 0 bases; J trimming: 7 bases; junction bases outside the gene matches: 9. From germline, CDR1 is LGHNA and CDR2 YNFKEQ. The CDR3 consists of 16 residues. CDR3: CASSQDVWAGGATQYF. The DNA for the CDR3 is TGTGCCAGCAGCCAAGACGTCTGGGCGGGAGGGGCGACCCAGTACTTC.

The chain employs TRBV29-1 and TRBJ2-3, with D hard to call. Trimming shortened V by 8 bases and J by 7 bases, and 10 bases separated the two germline ends. CDR3 size: 10 residues. The germline V gene has CDR1 SQVTM and CDR2 ANQGSEA. CDR3 sequence (DNA): TGCAGCTTGTGCGCAAATACGCAGTATTTT. Translation: CSLCANTQYF.

This chain connects TRBV5-1 to TRBJ2-7; 14 nucleotides agree with TRBD2. Trimming cost V 4 bases and J 0 bases; bases outside gene matches: 12. Per the germline V gene, CDR1 is SGHRS and CDR2 is YFSETQ. This CDR3 is built from 19 residues. CDR3 bases: TGCGCCAGCAGCGAGGGACTAGCGGGAGCCTTGGGGAGCTCCTACGAGCAGTACTTC. Its protein product is CASSEGLAGALGSSYEQYF.

The V gene is TRBV6-1, the J gene TRBJ1-1; 7 nucleotides align to TRBD1. Looked up from germline, CDR1 is MNHNS and CDR2 is SASEGT. With 7 bases clipped from V and 10 bases from J, the junction kept 3 bases outside the gene matches. This CDR3 region has 10 residues. As DNA, the CDR3 is TGTGCCAGCAAGCAGGGGGGAGCTTTCTTT. Amino acid sequence: CASKQGGAFF.